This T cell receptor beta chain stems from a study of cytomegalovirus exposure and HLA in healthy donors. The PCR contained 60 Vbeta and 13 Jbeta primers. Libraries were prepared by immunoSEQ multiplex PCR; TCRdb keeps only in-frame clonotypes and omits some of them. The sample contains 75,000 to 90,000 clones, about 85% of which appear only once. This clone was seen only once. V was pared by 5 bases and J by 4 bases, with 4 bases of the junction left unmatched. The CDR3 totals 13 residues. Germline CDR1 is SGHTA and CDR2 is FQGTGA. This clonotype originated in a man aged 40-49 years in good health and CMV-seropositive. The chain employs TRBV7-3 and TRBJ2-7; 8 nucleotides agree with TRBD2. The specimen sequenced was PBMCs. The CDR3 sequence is CASSLGLAYEQYF. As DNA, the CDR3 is TGTGCCAGCAGCCTCGGACTAGCTTACGAGCAGTACTTC.